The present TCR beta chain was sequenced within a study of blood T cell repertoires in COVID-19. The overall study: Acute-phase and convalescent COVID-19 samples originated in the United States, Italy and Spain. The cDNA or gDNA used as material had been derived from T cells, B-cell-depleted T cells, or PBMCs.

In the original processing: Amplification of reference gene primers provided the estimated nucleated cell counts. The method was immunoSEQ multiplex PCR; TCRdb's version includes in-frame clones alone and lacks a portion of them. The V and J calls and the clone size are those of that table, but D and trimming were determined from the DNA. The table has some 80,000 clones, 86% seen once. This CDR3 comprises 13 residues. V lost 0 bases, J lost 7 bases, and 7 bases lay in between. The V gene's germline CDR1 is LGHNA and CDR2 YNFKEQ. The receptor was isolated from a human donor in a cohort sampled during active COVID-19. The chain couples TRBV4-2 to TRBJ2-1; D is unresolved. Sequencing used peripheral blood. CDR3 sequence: CASSQDIRNEQFF. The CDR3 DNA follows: TGTGCCAGCAGCCAAGATATTCGGAATGAGCAGTTCTTC.